Below are 7 T cell receptor beta chains sequenced from a single sample in a study of OX40 agonist ivuxolimab in advanced cancers. Sequencing used immunoSEQ multiplex PCR; TCRdb keeps in-frame clones, though not all of them. This sample carries 77,000 or so clones, more than 80% of them seen once, and the ten largest clones take under 2.5%. This sample comprised CD4+ or CD8+ T cells sorted from blood, obtained in a trial of the OX40 agonist ivuxolimab. Receptors were obtained from an adult with an advanced solid tumor such as melanoma, head and neck, liver or kidney cancer.

The chain carries TRBV12-5 and TRBJ2-4, with no clear D. V lost 5 bases to trimming and J lost 5 bases, with 4 bases between them. Germline V lookup: CDR1 LGHNT, CDR2 FRNRAP. The CDR3 length is 11 residues. This CDR3 is CASGPQNIQYF. CDR3 coding DNA: TGTGCTAGTGGTCCCCAAAACATTCAGTACTTC. Combining the CDR3 with reference TRBV12-5 and TRBJ2-4 gives the whole variable domain DARVTQTPRHKVTEMGQEVTMRCQPILGHNTVFWYRQTMMQGLELLAYFRNRAPLDDSGMPKDRFSAEMPDATLATLKIQPSEPRDSAVYFCASGPQNIQYFGAGTRLSVL.

This chain uses TRBV7-9 with TRBJ2-7; D might be TRBD1 (6 bases). The germline CDR1 and CDR2 sequences are SEHNR and FQNEAQ (reference sequence). V lost 6 bases and J lost 6, with 21 bases in between. The CDR3 extends over 15 amino acids. CDR3 amino acids: CASSLRVGADFEQYF. The CDR3 DNA sequence: TGTGCCAGCAGTCTCCGGGTGGGGGCTGATTTCGAGCAGTACTTC. The variable domain in full, with the rest retrieved from reference TRBV7-9 and TRBJ2-7, is DTGVSQNPRHKITKRGQNVTFRCDPISEHNRLYWYRQTLGQGPEFLTYFQNEAQLEKSRLLSDRFSAERPKGSFSTLEIQRTEQGDSAMYLCASSLRVGADFEQYFGPGTRLTVT.

The V and J genes are TRBV6-6 and TRBJ1-6; no clear D. Deletions cut 4 bases from V and 9 bases from J, with 16 bases between. The CDR3 consists of 15 residues. The germline V gene has CDR1 MNHNY and CDR2 SVGAGI (reference sequence). The DNA of the CDR3 is TGTGCCAGCAGTTCCCCGTTTGGGGTAGGTTCACCCCTCCACTTT. Protein: CASSSPFGVGSPLHF.

V usage is TRBV5-1 and J usage is TRBJ2-7, with 11 bases identical to TRBD2. V was clipped by 4 bases and J by 2 bases; unmatched bases: 2. The CDR3 consists of 14 residues. CDR1 is SGHRS and CDR2 is YFSETQ in the germline V gene. CDR3 sequence reads: CASSNSGGAYEQYF. The CDR3 coding sequence is TGCGCCAGCAGCAATAGCGGGGGGGCCTACGAGCAGTACTTC. Using reference TRBV5-1 and TRBJ2-7 for the parts outside the CDR3, the full variable domain is KAGVTQTPRYLIKTRGQQVTLSCSPISGHRSVSWYQQTPGQGLQFLFEYFSETQRNKGNFPGRFSGRQFSNSRSEMNVSTLELGDSALYLCASSNSGGAYEQYFGPGTRLTVT.

The chain couples TRBV6-6 to TRBJ2-7; TRBD1 matches 7 bases. The CDR3 has 13 residues. V dropped 5 bases and J dropped 7; count of bases not matched to a gene: 8. From germline, CDR1 is MNHNY and CDR2 SVGAGI (reference sequence). CDR3 loop: CASSQLGQIEQYF. The CDR3 bases are TGTGCCAGCAGTCAATTGGGACAGATAGAGCAGTACTTC.

This clone was observed a handful of times. The gene calls are TRBV9 and TRBJ2-3, with unresolved D. The V end was cut by 0 bases, the J end by 1 base, with 6 bases between. This CDR3 spans 14 amino acids. Germline lookup yields CDR1 SGDLS and CDR2 YYNGEE. The CDR3 protein is CASSVATRTDTQYF. The CDR3 nucleotides read TGTGCCAGCAGCGTAGCTACCCGCACAGATACGCAGTATTTT.

The chain links TRBV19 to TRBJ2-4, with TRBD1 as a possible D gene (6 bases). The V end lost 4 bases, the J end lost 4 bases, and 8 bases lay between the germline ends. CDR1 and CDR2 from the germline V gene are LNHDA and SQIVND (reference sequence). This CDR3 is built from 13 residues. The CDR3 sequence: CASSRDTKNIQYF. The CDR3 DNA is TGTGCCAGTAGTAGGGACACTAAAAACATTCAGTACTTC. Full variable domain (missing parts from reference TRBV19 and TRBJ2-4): DGGITQSPKYLFRKEGQNVTLSCEQNLNHDAMYWYRQDPGQGLRLIYYSQIVNDFQKGDIAEGYSVSREKKESFPLTVTSAQKNPTAFYLCASSRDTKNIQYFGAGTRLSVL.